The 18 T cell receptor beta chains presented below share a single source sample, sequenced in a study of CXCR3-negative and CXCR3-positive naive CD8 T cells. Broader study findings: Hydrophobicity was higher for TRB CDR3s found in CXCR3-positive naive cells than in CXCR3-negative naive cells.

Their specific antigens are unknown. The TRB cDNA libraries were prepared by 5' RACE with UMI labels. TCRdb reprocessed the 5' RACE reads; each CDR3 protein has one entry and no DNA is given. The sample holds 55,000 to 75,000 distinct CDR3 sequences. Sequencing was done on a sample of naive CXCR3+ CD8+ T cells from blood. Subset noted: CD45RO-CCR7+CD27+CD95- naive CD8+ T cells expressing CXCR3 (TNR3+). The receptor set was obtained from a human donor in good health. Some clones in this sample may be carry-over from other donors' samples.

The chain couples TRBV30 to TRBJ1-1. Germline assignment: CDR1 GTSNPN and CDR2 SVGIG (reference sequence). This CDR3 has 14 amino acids. This CDR3 is CAWRTDGPNTEAFF.

The J gene is TRBJ2-7, the V gene TRBV2; TCRdb gives TRBD1 as the D gene, but with no DNA this cannot be confirmed. The CDR3 spans 13 residues. Germline-derived CDR1 and CDR2 are SNHLY and FYNNEI. The CDR3 here is CANLGTHTYEQYF.

CDR3 amino acids: CASSYGTSEQFF. The chain uses TRBV6-6 and TRBJ2-1. CDR1 and CDR2 (germline): MNHNY, SVGAGI (reference sequence). CDR3 size: 12 residues.

V and J are TRBV6-2 or TRBV6-3 and TRBJ2-7; TCRdb's D call, TRBD1, is unchecked because there is no DNA. The CDR3 has 16 amino acids. CDR1 and CDR2 (germline): MNHEY, SVGEGT. This CDR3 reads CASSWLTGTYSYEQYF.

This sequence joins TRBV18 and TRBJ1-1; checking the TCRdb D call of TRBD1 is not possible without DNA. The CDR3 totals 15 residues. The germline V gene encodes CDR1 KGHSH and CDR2 LQKENI. CDR3 region: CASSPGKGVNTEAFF.

The rearrangement joins TRBV20-1 to TRBJ2-1; absent DNA, TCRdb's TRBD2 call cannot be checked. There are 19 residues in the CDR3. In germline, CDR1 is DFQATT, CDR2 SNEGSKA (reference sequence). The CDR3 protein is CSARLPGLAVRAPYNEQFF.

This clonotype is deemed medium-sized by its frequency. This chain uses TRBV6-2 or TRBV6-3 with TRBJ2-2; TCRdb names TRBD1, which stays unverified in the absence of DNA. This CDR3 has 18 amino acids. CDR1 is MNHEY, CDR2 SVGEGT, per germline. CDR3 protein: CASSYPRQAQANTGELFF.

This chain joins TRBV29-1 and TRBJ2-7; TCRdb outputs TRBD1, but without DNA this stays unchecked. The CDR3 covers 14 residues. CDR1 is SQVTM, CDR2 ANQGSEA, per germline. The CDR3 here is CSVEGQGAPYEQYF.

The chain has TRBV9 and TRBJ1-4; the TRBD1 assignment by TCRdb is unverifiable without DNA. This CDR3 comprises 15 residues. The V gene's germline CDR1 is SGDLS and CDR2 YYNGEE. The CDR3 protein is CASSAGQGGNEKLFF.

The chain links TRBV29-1 to TRBJ2-1; with no DNA, the TCRdb D assignment of TRBD2 cannot be verified. The CDR3 extends over 12 amino acids. Germline V gene sequence: CDR1 SQVTM, CDR2 ANQGSEA. The CDR3 spells CSVVFAGNEQFF.

The rearrangement joins TRBV14 to TRBJ1-4; without DNA, the TCRdb call of TRBD1 cannot be checked. Germline V gene sequence: CDR1 SGHDN, CDR2 FVKESK. The CDR3 loop spans 18 amino acids. The CDR3 here is CASSTRASAVATNEKLFF.

The rearrangement uses TRBV12-3 or TRBV12-4 and TRBJ2-1; TCRdb selects TRBD2, and the lack of DNA leaves this call unchecked. The CDR3 covers 14 residues. CDR3 in amino acids: CASSRAGFYNEQFF.

The V call is TRBV14, the J call TRBJ1-1. Germline-derived CDR1 and CDR2 are SGHDN and FVKESK. This CDR3 has 14 residues. The CDR3 sequence: CASSQDLLGTEAFF.

The chain joins TRBV20-1 to TRBJ2-7. Germline values: CDR1 DFQATT, CDR2 SNEGSKA (reference sequence). The CDR3 spans 11 residues. This CDR3 reads CSAIPYYEQYF.

J is TRBJ2-7 and V is TRBV7-8; TCRdb's D call of TRBD2 is untestable without DNA. The CDR3 is 15 residues long. Looked up from germline, CDR1 is SGHVS and CDR2 is FQNEAQ. CDR3 sequence: CASSLEASVVEEQYF.

The chain joins TRBV7-8 to TRBJ1-4. CDR3 length: 12 residues. In germline, CDR1 is SGHVS, CDR2 FQNEAQ. This chain's CDR3 is CASQKSNEKLFF.

This sequence joins TRBV6-6 and TRBJ2-1; the D gene TCRdb calls, TRBD2, cannot be checked with no DNA. The germline CDR1 and CDR2 sequences are MNHNY and SVGAGI (reference sequence). The CDR3 has 15 amino acids. The CDR3 spells CASSYFGTSENEQFF.

The chain couples TRBV12-3 or TRBV12-4 to TRBJ2-7; the D call from TCRdb, TRBD1, cannot be confirmed without DNA. This CDR3 is 14 amino acids long. CDR3 loop: CASRISGGAYEQYF.